The rows below give T cell receptor beta chains drawn from one sample of a study of cytomegalovirus exposure and HLA in healthy donors. Clones were read by immunoSEQ multiplex PCR, and TCRdb kept only the in-frame ones, dropping some. The sample has about 89,000 clones, about 80% seen once. Material: PBMCs. All receptors come from a man aged 30 to 45 in good health and CMV-seropositive. Both conserved end residues are part of each CDR3. The D gene is left open where the match is weak. Rows may omit the clone size; those that give it use once, few, many or a size class.

>NA|TRBJ1-1|TRBV2|NA
CASPRAQGREAFF
TGTGCCAGCCCCAGGGCCCAGGGCAGAGAAGCTTTCTTT
>few|TRBJ1-2|TRBV4-3|NA
CASSQVARAGYTF
TGCGCCAGCAGCCAAGTTGCCAGGGCTGGCTACACCTTC
>NA|TRBJ1-5|TRBV30|NA
CAWSASGQPQHF
TGTGCCTGGAGCGCAAGCGGTCAGCCCCAGCATTTT
>NA|TRBJ1-5|TRBV6-5|NA
CASSWQGSQPQHF
TGTGCCAGCAGTTGGCAGGGGTCTCAGCCCCAGCATTTT
>once|TRBJ2-7|TRBV5-6|NA
CASSLVRQVEYF
TGTGCCAGCAGCTTGGTTAGACAGGTTGAGTACTTC
>NA|TRBJ2-7|TRBV2|NA
CASSEKEAFFDSLRSYEQYF
TGTGCCAGCAGTGAAAAAGAGGCCTTTTTCGACAGTTTAAGGTCCTACGAGCAGTACTTC
>NA|TRBJ1-1|TRBV6-5|NA
CASKLGGANTEAFF
TGTGCCAGCAAACTGGGTGGGGCCAACACTGAAGCTTTCTTT
>NA|TRBJ2-7|TRBV19|NA
CASSAFGGQGYEQYF
TGTGCCAGTAGTGCCTTCGGGGGGCAGGGCTACGAGCAGTACTTC
>NA|TRBJ2-1|TRBV29-1|TRBD1
CSARTDRGYNEQFF
TGCAGCGCCAGAACGGACAGGGGATACAATGAGCAGTTCTTC
>NA|TRBJ1-1|TRBV28|TRBD1
CASGTGGVGTEAFF
TGTGCCAGCGGGACAGGGGGCGTAGGCACTGAAGCTTTCTTT
>NA|TRBJ1-2|TRBV9|NA
CASRDDGHNYGYTF
TGTGCCAGCAGAGATGATGGACATAACTATGGCTACACCTTC
>once|TRBJ1-3|TRBV7-9|NA
CSSSPHLPGLENTIYF
TGTTCCAGCAGCCCTCACCTACCGGGACTCGAAAACACCATATATTTT
>NA|TRBJ1-5|TRBV6-6|TRBD1
CASNDRAHQPQHF
TGTGCCAGCAATGACAGGGCCCATCAGCCCCAGCATTTT
>NA|TRBJ2-7|TRBV28|TRBD1
CASSPSRQGTSYEQYF
TGTGCCAGCAGTCCCTCGAGACAGGGGACTTCCTACGAGCAGTACTTC
>NA|TRBJ2-1|TRBV5-4|NA
CASSPGSGLYNEQFF
TGTGCCAGCAGCCCCGGATCGGGACTTTACAATGAGCAGTTCTTC
>NA|TRBJ2-1|TRBV9|NA
CASSVVPGGATEQFF
TGTGCCAGCAGCGTAGTTCCTGGGGGGGCAACAGAGCAGTTCTTC
>NA|TRBJ2-7|TRBV7-2|NA
CASSLLYEQYF
TGTGCCAGCAGCTTACTGTACGAGCAGTACTTC
>NA|TRBJ2-1|TRBV7-4|TRBD2
CASPALGLAHRSYNEQFF
TGTGCCAGCCCCGCACTGGGACTAGCGCATCGCTCCTACAATGAGCAGTTCTTC
>few|TRBJ2-7|TRBV7-9|NA
CASSLTGDEQYF
TGTGCCAGCAGCTTAACGGGGGACGAGCAGTACTTC
>NA|TRBJ1-1|TRBV2|TRBD1
CASSVGTGNTEAFF
TGTGCCAGCAGCGTCGGGACAGGGAACACTGAAGCTTTCTTT
>NA|TRBJ1-1|TRBV4-1|NA
CASSQDAPRGKNTEAFF
TGCGCCAGCAGCCAAGACGCCCCTAGGGGGAAGAACACTGAAGCTTTCTTT
>NA|TRBJ1-3|TRBV19|NA
CASSPRDGLSGNTIYF
TGTGCCAGTAGTCCCCGTGACGGACTCTCTGGAAACACCATATATTTT
>NA|TRBJ2-7|TRBV5-1|NA
CASSSGPYEQYF
TGCGCCAGCAGCTCTGGGCCCTACGAGCAGTACTTC
>few|TRBJ2-7|TRBV4-3|NA
CASSQLTGNYEQYF
TGCGCCAGCAGCCAACTGACCGGGAACTACGAGCAGTACTTC
>once|TRBJ2-3|TRBV7-6|TRBD2
CASSPGGAGDTQYF
TGTGCCAGCAGCCCCGGGGGGGCCGGAGATACGCAGTATTTT
>NA|TRBJ1-3|TRBV5-5|NA
CASSFGASSGNTIYF
TGTGCCAGCAGCTTTGGGGCCTCCTCTGGAAACACCATATATTTT
>once|TRBJ2-2|TRBV12-5|NA
CASGLVPGNTGELFF
TGTGCTAGTGGTTTGGTACCCGGGAACACCGGGGAGCTGTTTTTT
>NA|TRBJ1-2|TRBV6-1|TRBD1
CASRLDRGPYGYTF
TGTGCCAGCAGACTAGACAGGGGACCCTATGGCTACACCTTC
>NA|TRBJ2-2|TRBV19|TRBD2
CATNAGTSGGATGELFF
TGTGCCACTAACGCAGGGACTAGCGGGGGGGCCACCGGGGAGCTGTTTTTT
>NA|TRBJ2-5|TRBV5-6|NA
CASRTPTEQETQYF
TGTGCCAGCCGAACTCCCACTGAACAAGAGACCCAGTACTTC
>NA|TRBJ1-2|TRBV5-1|NA
CASSFSGHDYGYTF
TGCGCCAGCAGCTTTTCAGGGCATGACTATGGCTACACCTTC
>NA|TRBJ2-3|TRBV9|TRBD2
CASSATSGGAPTDTQYF
TGTGCCAGCAGCGCAACTAGCGGGGGGGCCCCCACAGATACGCAGTATTTT
>NA|TRBJ2-7|TRBV28|NA
CASSITGSHEQYF
TGTGCCAGCAGTATTACAGGGTCGCACGAGCAGTACTTC
>NA|TRBJ1-4|TRBV30|TRBD1
CAWSIGTGTGLGVEKLFF
TGTGCCTGGAGTATCGGGACAGGGACGGGATTGGGTGTTGAAAAACTGTTTTTT
>NA|TRBJ1-4|TRBV2|TRBD1
CASTRTGDLFNEKLFF
TGTGCCAGCACCCGGACAGGGGATCTATTTAATGAAAAACTGTTTTTT
>NA|TRBJ1-2|TRBV11-2|NA
CASREGGVGTYGYTF
TGTGCCAGCAGGGAGGGGGGGGTCGGAACCTATGGCTACACCTTC
>NA|TRBJ2-5|TRBV4-1|TRBD2
CASSQDTALWGGGAGTQYF
TGCGCCAGCAGCCAAGATACGGCACTATGGGGCGGGGGGGCCGGGACCCAGTACTTC
>NA|TRBJ2-1|TRBV9|TRBD2
CASGVRTSTRYNEQFF
TGTGCCAGCGGCGTCCGGACTAGCACGAGGTACAATGAGCAGTTCTTC
>few|TRBJ1-4|TRBV6-5|TRBD1
CASSDGQGGEKLFF
TGTGCCAGCAGTGACGGACAGGGTGGAGAAAAACTGTTTTTT
>NA|TRBJ2-7|TRBV9|NA
CASNLGPGWDEQYF
TGTGCCAGCAACTTGGGGCCAGGATGGGACGAGCAGTACTTC
>NA|TRBJ1-4|TRBV21-1|NA
CASSSKAGGAGAQLTYEKLFF
TGTGCCAGCAGCTCTAAAGCGGGGGGGGCAGGAGCCCAATTGACATATGAAAAACTGTTTTTT
>NA|TRBJ1-2|TRBV9|NA
CASSEQGNYGYTF
TGTGCCAGCAGTGAACAGGGCAACTATGGCTACACCTTC
>NA|TRBJ2-7|TRBV27|NA
CASSLERDYEQYF
TGTGCCAGCAGTTTGGAGCGAGACTACGAGCAGTACTTC
>NA|TRBJ1-4|TRBV15|TRBD1
CATSRDGTGSEKLFF
TGTGCCACCAGCAGAGACGGGACAGGGAGTGAAAAACTGTTTTTT
>NA|TRBJ1-2|TRBV19|NA
CASSIEGSGYTF
TGTGCCAGTAGTATTGAGGGAAGTGGCTACACCTTC
>NA|TRBJ2-4|TRBV5-1|TRBD1
CASSPGAGTGMSKNIQYF
TGCGCCAGCAGCCCTGGGGCCGGGACAGGGATGTCCAAAAACATTCAGTACTTC
>NA|TRBJ1-5|TRBV4-3|NA
CASSQGTGGNQPQHF
TGCGCCAGCAGCCAAGGGACCGGGGGCAATCAGCCCCAGCATTTT
>NA|TRBJ1-1|TRBV19|TRBD1
CASSGGTAEAFF
TGTGCCAGTTCAGGGGGAACAGCTGAAGCTTTCTTT
>few|TRBJ2-7|TRBV5-1|TRBD1
CASSLSPGQGASEQYF
TGCGCCAGCAGCTTGTCCCCGGGACAGGGGGCGTCCGAGCAGTACTTC
>NA|TRBJ2-3|TRBV29-1|NA
CSASSGTGDTQYF
TGCAGCGCTTCCAGCGGAACCGGAGATACGCAGTATTTT
>NA|TRBJ1-2|TRBV4-1|NA
CASSQAPVSYGYTF
TGCGCCAGCAGCCAAGCCCCAGTAAGCTATGGCTACACCTTC
>NA|TRBJ2-7|TRBV5-6|TRBD1
CASSLGQGNYEQYF
TGTGCCAGCAGCTTGGGACAGGGCAACTACGAGCAGTACTTC
>NA|TRBJ2-3|TRBV2|NA
CAKNSASADTQYF
TGTGCCAAAAATAGCGCTTCTGCAGATACGCAGTATTTT
>NA|TRBJ2-3|TRBV5-4|NA
CASSPGGRASDTQYF
TGTGCCAGCAGCCCGGGGGGCAGGGCCTCAGATACGCAGTATTTT
>NA|TRBJ2-7|TRBV7-9|NA
CASSAGTASYEQYF
TGTGCCAGCAGCGCGGGGACAGCCTCCTACGAGCAGTACTTC
>NA|TRBJ2-1|TRBV27|NA
CASSLSLNNEQFF
TGTGCCAGCAGTTTATCTCTTAACAATGAGCAGTTCTTC